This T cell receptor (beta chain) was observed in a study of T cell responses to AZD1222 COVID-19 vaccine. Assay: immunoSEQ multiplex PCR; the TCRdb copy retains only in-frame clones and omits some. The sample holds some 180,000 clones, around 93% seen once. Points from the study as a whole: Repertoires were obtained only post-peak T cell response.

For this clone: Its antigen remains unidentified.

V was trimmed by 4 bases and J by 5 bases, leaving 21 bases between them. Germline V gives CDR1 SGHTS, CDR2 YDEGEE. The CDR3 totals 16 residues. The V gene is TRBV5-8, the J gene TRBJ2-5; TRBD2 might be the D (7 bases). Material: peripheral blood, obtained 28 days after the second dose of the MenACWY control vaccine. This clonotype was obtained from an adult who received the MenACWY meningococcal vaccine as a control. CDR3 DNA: TGTGCCAGCAGCCCAGAAGGACTAGGGGGACCTGAGACCCAGTACTTC. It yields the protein CASSPEGLGGPETQYF. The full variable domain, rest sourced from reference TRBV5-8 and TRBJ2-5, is EAGVTQSPTHLIKTRGQQATLRCSPISGHTSVYWYQQALGLGLQFLLWYDEGEERNRGNFPPRFSGRQFPNYSSELNVNALELEDSALYLCASSPEGLGGPETQYFGPGTRLLVL.